The present entry profiles one T cell receptor (beta chain) with its context. The library protocol tagged individual cDNA molecules with unique molecular identifiers. TCRdb re-called the 5' RACE reads with MiXCR, one entry per CDR3 protein. The top ten hold less than 8% of the sample, which has some 82,000 distinct CDR3 sequences, about 6.5% seen once. This sample stems from a study of early T cells in non-severe SARS-CoV-2 infection. Germline loops: CDR1 LGHNA, CDR2 YSLEER. The CDR3 contains 16 residues. V gave up 0 bases and J gave up 4 bases; unmatched junction bases: 5. This sequence originates from an adult who was a healthcare worker with PCR-confirmed SARS-CoV-2 infection or an uninfected control (not recorded which). The V gene is TRBV4-3, the J gene TRBJ2-5; 10 nucleotides agree with TRBD2. Sequenced: whole blood. CDR3 sequence reads: CASSQEKREGVETQYF. The DNA for the CDR3 is TGCGCCAGCAGCCAAGAAAAGCGGGAGGGAGTAGAGACCCAGTACTTC.